Below, 30 T cell receptor beta chains from the same sample are listed, as sequenced in a study of T cell repertoires in cytomegalovirus infection (dated by TCRdb to the late 2010s). Sequencing was carried out with an Illumina HiSeq 1500. TCRdb redid the processing of the public reads, applying fastp at Q25 and MiXCR, and retained in-frame beta chains. A single entry per CDR3 protein holds the most common genes and DNA from its merged rows. This sample is represented by about 140,000 distinct CDR3 sequences; 5.5% to 8% of them were singletons. The leading ten clones occupy about a sixth of the sample. Sequencing was carried out using PBMCs. The source is a human donor in good health (CMV status not recorded). Some clones in this sample may be carry-over from other donors' samples.

This rearrangement joins TRBV20-1 to TRBJ2-1; 8 bases match TRBD2. Germline trimming cut 6 bases from V and 4 bases from J; bases unmatched to any gene: 8. Per the germline V gene, CDR1 is DFQATT and CDR2 is SNEGSKA (reference sequence). The CDR3 runs 14 residues. CDR3 DNA: TGCAGTGCCCAGCGGCGCGGGGGGTACAATGAGCAGTTCTTC. It specifies CSAQRRGGYNEQFF.

This clonotype was found a few times. The chain's CDR3 is CASSLGGGFSEKLFF. In DNA, the CDR3 is TGTGCCAGCAGCTTAGGCGGGGGCTTTAGTGAAAAACTGTTTTTT. V usage is TRBV7-8 and J usage is TRBJ1-4, with a possible D match to TRBD1 (6 bases). The CDR3 is 15 amino acids. The V gene's germline CDR1 is SGHVS and CDR2 FQNEAQ. V was pared by 1 base and J by 7 bases, with 13 bases between.

In this sample, this clonotype turned up many times. The chain uses TRBV4-3 and TRBJ2-2; 7 bases align to TRBD2. The J segment lost 4 bases and the V segment lost 1 base, leaving 6 bases of the junction unmatched. The germline V gene encodes CDR1 LGHNA and CDR2 YSLEER. The CDR3 totals 16 residues. The chain's CDR3 is CASSQGSGVGTGELFF. The CDR3 DNA sequence: TGCGCCAGCAGCCAAGGAAGCGGGGTCGGCACCGGGGAGCTGTTTTTT.

The chain uses TRBV5-1 and TRBJ1-1; weak D call: TRBD1 (5 bases). This CDR3 is built from 18 residues. Germline lookup yields CDR1 SGHRS and CDR2 YFSETQ. The ends were cut back, 1 base at V and 4 bases at J, with 23 bases in the middle. The CDR3 sequence: CASSLRAPRAASSTEAFF. The CDR3 region has the DNA TGCGCCAGCAGCTTGAGGGCCCCCAGGGCGGCCTCGAGCACTGAAGCTTTCTTT.

This clonotype was seen many times. This chain joins TRBV7-3 and TRBJ2-5; 12 nucleotides match TRBD2. This CDR3 has 16 amino acids. V gave up 3 bases and J gave up 4 bases; unmatched junction bases: 6. Germline V gives CDR1 SGHTA, CDR2 FQGTGA. CDR3 nucleotides: TGTGCCAGCAGCTTCCTAGCGGGGGGGCGGGGAGAGACCCAGTACTTC. Protein product: CASSFLAGGRGETQYF.

This clonotype was seen a handful of times. The chain combines TRBV28 with TRBJ1-6, with D perhaps TRBD1 (6 bases). V lost 7 bases and J 13 bases, leaving 14 bases between the germline ends. Germline V lookup: CDR1 MDHEN, CDR2 SYDVKM. This CDR3 spans 12 amino acids. The CDR3 DNA follows: TGTGCCAGCACCGGGACACCCTCTCCCCTCCACTTT. Translating it yields CASTGTPSPLHF.

This clonotype occurred many times. The rearrangement uses TRBV28 and TRBJ2-2; no clear D gene. The CDR3 runs to 15 residues. Trimming stripped 3 bases from V and 5 bases from J, with 13 bases between. From germline, CDR1 is MDHEN and CDR2 SYDVKM. CDR3 loop: CASSLIPQGTGELFF. As DNA, the CDR3 is TGTGCCAGCAGTTTGATACCCCAAGGGACCGGGGAGCTGTTTTTT.

This clonotype was detected many times. The chain recombines TRBV7-3 with TRBJ2-5; D assignment may be TRBD1 or TRBD2 (5 bases each). V lost 5 bases and J 2 bases, leaving 30 bases between the germline ends. CDR1 SGHTA and CDR2 FQGTGA come from the germline V gene. This CDR3 has 20 amino acids. The CDR3 DNA reads as TGTGCCAGCAGCCCGGTGGGACGGCGGCCCTCCCTCTCTCCACAAGAGACCCAGTACTTC. Encoded protein: CASSPVGRRPSLSPQETQYF.

There are many counts of this clonotype. This rearrangement joins TRBV5-1 to TRBJ1-1; D remains unclear. CDR3 size: 12 residues. V dropped 1 base and J dropped 3 bases, with 4 bases sitting between them. Germline V gene lookup returns CDR1 SGHRS and CDR2 YFSETQ. CDR3 DNA sequence: TGCGCCAGCAGCTTGAGAGACACTGAAGCTTTCTTT. It specifies CASSLRDTEAFF.

The chain joins TRBV7-2 to TRBJ2-2; 8 bases align to TRBD1. CDR1 is SGHTA and CDR2 is FQGNSA in the germline V gene. The length of the CDR3 is 15 residues. The V segment lost 7 bases and the J segment 3 bases; nucleotides outside the gene matches: 7. The CDR3 is CASIADRAYTGELFF. DNA for the CDR3: TGTGCCAGCATTGCGGACAGGGCCTACACCGGGGAGCTGTTTTTT.

The sample holds many counts of this clonotype. This chain links TRBV7-2 with TRBJ1-2, with D uncertain. The CDR3 loop spans 15 amino acids. V lost 5 bases and J lost 4, with 17 bases in between. Germline CDR1 is SGHTA and CDR2 is FQGNSA. The CDR3 DNA is TGTGCCAGCAGCCCCTCGGGGATCCCCACCTATGGCTACACCTTC. It translates to CASSPSGIPTYGYTF.

This chain joins TRBV7-9 and TRBJ1-5; 8 nucleotides align to TRBD1. CDR1 is SEHNR, CDR2 FQNEAQ, per germline (reference sequence). The CDR3 loop spans 18 amino acids. The ends lost 1 base at V and 1 base at J; junction bases unmatched: 9. The CDR3 sequence is CASSLGTGYLGSNQPQHF. CDR3 sequence (DNA): TGTGCCAGCAGCTTAGGGACAGGGTACTTGGGGAGCAATCAGCCCCAGCATTTT.

This chain links TRBV4-3 with TRBJ1-2, with D perhaps TRBD1 (6 bases). The V and J ends lost 1 base and 3 bases respectively, with 21 bases between them. Germline loops: CDR1 LGHNA, CDR2 YSLEER. CDR3 size: 18 residues. The DNA of the CDR3 is TGCGCCAGCAGCCAAGGCGCTTCGGGGGGCCGAGCAGACTATGGCTACACCTTC. Translation gives CASSQGASGGRADYGYTF.

This clonotype has at least ten counts. This rearrangement joins TRBV5-4 to TRBJ2-2, with 8 bases aligning to TRBD1. V shed 4 bases and J 7 bases; nucleotides not matched to a gene: 6. The germline CDR1 and CDR2 sequences are SGHNT and YYREEE (reference sequence). The CDR3 covers 14 residues. The CDR3 sequence: CASSLGQGNGELFF. CDR3 DNA sequence: TGTGCCAGCAGCCTTGGACAGGGAAACGGGGAGCTGTTTTTT.

This clonotype was observed a handful of times. This chain links TRBV5-1 with TRBJ2-1; 14 bases match TRBD2. The CDR3 length is 15 residues. The germline gives CDR1 SGHRS, CDR2 YFSETQ. J was trimmed by 8 bases and V by 2 bases; bases with no gene match: 3. Here the CDR3 reads CASSFRTSGGYEQFF. CDR3 DNA sequence: TGCGCCAGCAGCTTTAGGACTAGCGGGGGGTATGAGCAGTTCTTC.

This clonotype was counted many times. The CDR3 protein is CAISESRAAREGYTF. Written as DNA, the CDR3 is TGTGCCATCAGTGAGTCGAGGGCAGCCAGAGAGGGCTACACCTTC. This chain joins TRBV10-3 and TRBJ1-2, with D unresolved. This CDR3 is 15 amino acids long. Trimming took off 0 bases at V and 8 bases at J, with 16 bases between the two ends. Germline CDR1 and CDR2: ENHRY and SYGVKD.

Comment on this clonotype: A read error is possible here, since a much larger clone lies one base away. The chain couples TRBV7-2 to TRBJ2-3; D remains unclear. The CDR3 length is 11 residues. Germline-derived CDR1 and CDR2 are SGHTA and FQGNSA. The CDR3 is CASSPADTQFF. CDR3 nucleotides: TGTGCCAGCAGCCCCGCAGATACGCAGTTTTTT.

The sample holds many counts of this clonotype. The chain carries TRBV7-2 and TRBJ1-5, with D possibly being TRBD1 (5 bases). The germline V gene encodes CDR1 SGHTA and CDR2 FQGNSA. Deletions cut 1 base from V and 5 bases from J, with 15 bases between. The CDR3 extends over 16 amino acids. Written as DNA, the CDR3 is TGTGCCAGCAGCTTAGGTTTTAGGACAACACATCAGCCCCAGCATTTT. Its protein is CASSLGFRTTHQPQHF.

This clonotype was seen repeatedly, ten times or more. V and J are TRBV28 and TRBJ2-3; a weak D match, TRBD1 (6 bases). In germline, CDR1 is MDHEN, CDR2 SYDVKM. Trimming removed 6 bases at V and 2 bases at J, with 21 bases between. The CDR3 is 17 amino acids. The CDR3 loop is CASRPPFVRGNTDTQYF. CDR3 sequence (DNA): TGTGCCAGCAGGCCCCCCTTTGTAAGGGGGAACACAGATACGCAGTATTTT.

The chain combines TRBV12-3 or TRBV12-4 with TRBJ1-4, with a weak D call TRBD1 (5 bases). V dropped 5 bases and J dropped 7 bases, with 20 bases sitting between them. The CDR3 spans 16 residues. For the CDR3, the DNA is TGTGCCAGCAGTCCGACGACAGTCTTTAGGACTGAAAAACTGTTTTTT. This sequence encodes CASSPTTVFRTEKLFF.

This clonotype has at least ten counts. This sequence joins TRBV28 and TRBJ2-5; D unresolved. Per the germline V gene, CDR1 is MDHEN and CDR2 is SYDVKM. V lost 4 bases to trimming and J lost 4 bases, with 19 bases between them. The CDR3 runs to 16 residues. CDR3: CASSSTFIQSLETQYF. CDR3 DNA sequence: TGTGCCAGCAGTTCCACTTTCATACAGTCTTTAGAGACCCAGTACTTC.

This clonotype came up many times. The chain joins TRBV6-4 to TRBJ2-4; 9 bases agree with TRBD1. The V gene end was trimmed by 5 bases and the J gene end by 8 bases; junction bases not matched to a gene: 4. The CDR3 contains 13 residues. The germline V gene has CDR1 MRHNA and CDR2 SNTAGT. The CDR3 DNA reads TGTGCCAGCAGTAGGGACAGGGAAGACATTCAGTACTTC. Residues: CASSRDREDIQYF.

This clonotype occurred many times. V and J are TRBV11-3 and TRBJ2-2; D remains unclear. Germline loops: CDR1 SGHNT, CDR2 YENEEA. CDR3 length equals 14 residues. V was clipped by 2 bases and J by 7 bases, with 11 bases between them. This CDR3 reads CASSLSGQSGELFF. The CDR3 coding sequence is TGTGCCAGCAGCTTATCAGGTCAAAGCGGGGAGCTGTTTTTT.

The genes are TRBV2 and TRBJ1-2; D is possibly TRBD1 (5 bases). Germline V gene lookup returns CDR1 SNHLY and CDR2 FYNNEI. The CDR3 runs to 13 residues. V lost 10 bases and J 4 bases, leaving 16 bases between the germline ends. The CDR3 DNA follows: TGTGCCATGCGGCCCGCGGGGGGCTATGGCTACACCTTC. It specifies CAMRPAGGYGYTF.

In this sample, this clonotype turned up many times. The chain uses TRBV7-2 and TRBJ1-2, with TRBD1 identical over 7 bases. V lost 4 bases and J lost 5; bases outside the gene matches: 7. The CDR3 length is 14 residues. Germline CDR1 SGHTA, CDR2 FQGNSA. CDR3 nucleotide sequence: TGTGCCAGCAGCTCCCGACAGGGATGGTATGGCTACACCTTC. Translation gives CASSSRQGWYGYTF.

This clonotype was recorded many times. This sequence joins TRBV7-2 and TRBJ2-7; the D gene is possibly TRBD2 (6 bases). The V end was cut by 2 bases, the J end by 2 bases, with 13 bases between. CDR1 and CDR2 from the germline V gene are SGHTA and FQGNSA. The CDR3 contains 15 residues. The CDR3 DNA sequence: TGTGCCAGCAGCTTATTTGCCGGGGGAACCTACGAGCAGTACTTC. Translation: CASSLFAGGTYEQYF.

This clonotype was seen ten or more times. This rearrangement joins TRBV19 to TRBJ2-3, with D perhaps matching TRBD1 (6 bases). With 3 bases removed from V and 2 bases from J, the gap between germline ends came to 12 bases. The CDR3 extends over 15 amino acids. CDR1 is LNHDA and CDR2 is SQIVND in the germline V gene (reference sequence). DNA of the CDR3: TGTGCCAGTAGTATGGAGAACAGGGCCACAGATACGCAGTATTTT. Translated, it gives CASSMENRATDTQYF.

This clonotype showed up many times. The rearrangement links TRBV27 to TRBJ1-2; TRBD1 is a possible D gene (6 bases). This CDR3 contains 15 residues. Trimming took 5 bases from V and 2 from J, leaving 15 bases between them. From germline, CDR1 is MNHEY and CDR2 SMNVEV (reference sequence). CDR3 nucleotides: TGTGCCAGCAGTAAAACAGGGCAGTTAAACTATGGCTACACCTTC. Amino acids: CASSKTGQLNYGYTF.

The J gene is TRBJ2-7, the V gene TRBV20-1, with D tentatively TRBD1 (5 bases). V dropped 4 bases and J dropped 7 bases, with 11 bases sitting between them. The CDR3 runs 11 residues. Germline V gene lookup returns CDR1 DFQATT and CDR2 SNEGSKA (reference sequence). The CDR3 is CSATRGTEQYF. CDR3 nucleotide sequence: TGCAGTGCTACAAGGGGAACTGAGCAGTACTTC.

This clonotype was observed many times. The V and J genes are TRBV7-2 and TRBJ1-2; D not resolved. This CDR3 region has 14 residues. V was trimmed by 5 bases and J by 5 bases, leaving 15 bases between them. Germline V lookup: CDR1 SGHTA, CDR2 FQGNSA. The CDR3 spells CASSPVQPLYGYTF. DNA for the CDR3: TGTGCCAGCAGCCCTGTTCAACCGTTATATGGCTACACCTTC. The whole variable domain, filled in from reference TRBV7-2 and TRBJ1-2, reads GAGVSQSPSNKVTEKGKDVELRCDPISGHTALYWYRQSLGQGLEFLIYFQGNSAPDKSGLPSDRFSAERTGGSVSTLTIQRTQQEDSAVYLCASSPVQPLYGYTFGSGTRLTVV.